The 30 T cell receptor beta chains in this list originate from one sample, sequenced in a study of T cells in Graves' hyperthyroidism and ophthalmopathy. Amplified TCR beta CDR3 regions derived from RNA transcripts. First-round RT-PCR of the TCR CDR3 relied on the HTBI primer set. TCRdb re-derived calls from the multiplex PCR reads in MiXCR, one entry per CDR3 protein. Of hundreds of thousands of distinct CDR3 sequences listed, roughly 15% are singletons. Sequences were obtained from blood. The receptors here all came from a man between 18 and 35 years old with Graves' ophthalmopathy.

This clonotype has only a few counts. The chain has TRBV10-3 and TRBJ2-1; 8 nucleotides line up with TRBD2. The junction had 4 bases not matched to a gene; V was cut back by 0 bases and J by 6 bases. The V gene's germline CDR1 is ENHRY and CDR2 SYGVKD. The CDR3 contains 15 residues. CDR3 in amino acids: CAISESPGGSNEQFF. The CDR3 DNA is TGTGCCATCAGTGAGTCGCCGGGGGGGTCCAATGAGCAGTTCTTC.

In this sample, this clonotype turned up a few times. This rearrangement joins TRBV18 to TRBJ2-1; a weak D match, TRBD1 (6 bases). This CDR3 contains 15 residues. Looked up from germline, CDR1 is KGHSH and CDR2 is LQKENI. V was shortened by 3 bases and J by 7 bases, with 16 bases between the two germline ends. DNA of the CDR3: TGTGCCAGCTCACCTACCCGGACAGTAGGGAATGAGCAGTTCTTC. This sequence encodes CASSPTRTVGNEQFF.

This clonotype occurred many times. The V and J genes are TRBV13 and TRBJ2-5; D is possibly TRBD2 (5 bases). V was trimmed by 8 bases and J by 5 bases, leaving 18 bases between them. The CDR3 loop spans 14 amino acids. Looked up from germline, CDR1 is PRHDT and CDR2 is FYEKMQ (reference sequence). The CDR3 DNA reads as TGTGCCAGCTCCCGGATGAACTCGGGGGAGACCCAGTACTTC. Translating it yields CASSRMNSGETQYF.

The chain carries TRBV20-1 and TRBJ1-3; D remains unclear. This CDR3 spans 14 amino acids. Trimming shortened V by 1 base and J by 0 bases, and 7 bases separated the two germline ends. CDR1 and CDR2 (germline): DFQATT, SNEGSKA (reference sequence). CDR3 bases: TGCAGTGCTAGAGCCACCCGCTCTGGAAACACCATATATTTT. Its protein product is CSARATRSGNTIYF.

This clonotype has a handful of counts. V usage is TRBV30 and J usage is TRBJ2-1; TRBD1 matches 7 bases. The V gene's germline CDR1 is GTSNPN and CDR2 SVGIG (reference sequence). This CDR3 region has 17 residues. Trimming cost V 1 base and J 4 bases; bases outside gene matches: 13. The CDR3 loop is CAWSDTQKMTGYNEQFF. CDR3 nucleotides: TGTGCCTGGAGTGATACCCAAAAAATGACAGGGTACAATGAGCAGTTCTTC.

This clonotype was seen more than once but under ten times. The rearrangement uses TRBV4-2 and TRBJ2-5; no clear D gene. The germline V gene encodes CDR1 LGHNA and CDR2 YNFKEQ. There are 15 residues in the CDR3. V shed 1 base and J shed 1 base, with 10 bases lying between them. CDR3 sequence: CASSQVMGFQETQYF. The CDR3 DNA reads as TGTGCCAGCAGCCAAGTTATGGGGTTCCAAGAGACCCAGTACTTC.

The sample holds many counts of this clonotype. CDR3 amino acids: CAWSSPGELFF. The DNA of the CDR3 is TGTGCCTGGAGTTCCCCCGGGGAGCTGTTTTTT. V gene TRBV30 combines with J gene TRBJ2-2; D is unresolved. CDR3 length: 11 amino acids. Between the trimmed V and J ends, which lost 2 bases and 6 bases, there was a span of 4 bases. From germline, CDR1 is GTSNPN and CDR2 SVGIG (reference sequence).

This clonotype appeared many times. The genes are TRBV7-6 and TRBJ2-1, with TRBD2 matching over 9 bases. Germline CDR1 and CDR2: SGHVS and FNYEAQ. This CDR3 contains 15 residues. Trimming took 5 bases from V and 6 from J; bases not matched to a gene: 8. CDR3 loop: CASSISGSLSNEQFF. The CDR3 DNA sequence: TGTGCCAGCAGCATTAGCGGGAGTTTGAGCAATGAGCAGTTCTTC. Together with reference TRBV7-6 and TRBJ2-1, the CDR3 gives the full variable domain: GAGVSQSPRYKVTKRGQDVALRCDPISGHVSLYWYRQALGQGPEFLTYFNYEAQQDKSGLPNDRFSAERPEGSISTLTIQRTEQRDSAMYRCASSISGSLSNEQFFGPGTRLTVL.

This clonotype was observed at least ten times. This chain links TRBV3-1 with TRBJ2-7; D perhaps matches TRBD1 (5 bases). In germline, CDR1 is LGHDT, CDR2 YNNKEL (reference sequence). The CDR3 spans 12 residues. V shed 5 bases and J shed 3 bases, with 8 bases lying between them. CDR3 sequence reads: CASSEDIYEQYF. The CDR3 nucleotides read TGTGCCAGCAGCGAGGACATCTACGAGCAGTACTTC.

V is TRBV7-3 and J is TRBJ2-1; 7 bases agree with TRBD1. CDR3 size: 14 residues. Germline-derived CDR1 and CDR2 are SGHTA and FQGTGA. Germline trimming cut 3 bases from V and 9 bases from J; bases unmatched to any gene: 8. The CDR3 protein is CASSLTGNAGEQFF. The DNA for the CDR3 is TGTGCCAGCAGCTTGACAGGGAATGCGGGTGAGCAGTTCTTC.

This clonotype was detected ten times or more. The V call is TRBV20-1, the J call TRBJ2-5; 9 nucleotides match TRBD2. This CDR3 comprises 14 residues. The V segment lost 5 bases and the J segment 4 bases; nucleotides outside the gene matches: 8. The V gene's germline CDR1 is DFQATT and CDR2 SNEGSKA (reference sequence). This chain's CDR3 is CSAGVSGSAETQYF. The CDR3 DNA reads as TGCAGTGCTGGTGTTAGCGGGAGCGCAGAGACCCAGTACTTC.

Many counts were recorded for this clonotype. The genes are TRBV12-5 and TRBJ2-5, with 11 positions matching TRBD1. V dropped 5 bases and J dropped 5; count of bases not matched to a gene: 13. CDR3 length: 17 residues. Germline CDR1 reads LGHNT; CDR2 reads FRNRAP. The CDR3 DNA reads as TGTGCTAGTGGTCCCCCCCCGGGACAGGGGGTGGGGGAGACCCAGTACTTC. This encodes CASGPPPGQGVGETQYF.

This clonotype was counted ten times or more. V is TRBV6-1 and J is TRBJ2-7; 8 bases map to TRBD1. CDR3 length: 17 residues. The junction had 14 bases not matched to a gene; V was cut back by 5 bases and J by 2 bases. CDR1 and CDR2 (germline): MNHNS, SASEGT. The CDR3 nucleotides read TGTGCCAGCAGTAAAGAAACCGGGACAGGCCTTCCCTACGAGCAGTACTTC. This sequence encodes CASSKETGTGLPYEQYF.

V is TRBV16 and J is TRBJ2-7; D ambiguous. Trimming shortened V by 2 bases and J by 0 bases, and 14 bases separated the two germline ends. Germline loops: CDR1 KGHSY, CDR2 FQNENV. The length of the CDR3 is 16 residues. The DNA of the CDR3 is TGTGCCAGCAGCCAACAATTAGGGTTTGGCTCCTACGAGCAGTACTTC. Amino acids: CASSQQLGFGSYEQYF.

This clonotype was detected only a few times. The chain has TRBV7-9 and TRBJ1-2, with TRBD1 matching 9 bases. The V segment lost 4 bases and the J segment 6 bases; nucleotides outside the gene matches: 3. CDR3 length: 13 amino acids. The germline V gene has CDR1 SEHNR and CDR2 FQNEAQ (reference sequence). In DNA form, the CDR3 reads TGTGCCAGCAGCTCTGGGACAGGGAATGGCTACACCTTC. This encodes CASSSGTGNGYTF.

The chain couples TRBV10-3 to TRBJ2-3; 12 bases are a match to TRBD2. The CDR3 is 17 amino acids. J was trimmed by 2 bases and V by 5 bases; bases with no gene match: 8. Germline V CDR1 and CDR2: ENHRY, SYGVKD. DNA for the CDR3: TGTGCCATCAGTCCTGAACTAGCGGGGGGCCCCACAGATACGCAGTATTTT. It specifies CAISPELAGGPTDTQYF.

The V call is TRBV18, the J call TRBJ2-1, with 12 bases matching TRBD2. Trimming at V came to 6 bases and at J to 3 bases, leaving 6 bases not matched to a gene. The V gene's germline CDR1 is KGHSH and CDR2 LQKENI. This CDR3 is 16 amino acids long. The CDR3 coding sequence is TGTGCCAGCTCTCGGACTAGCGGGGACAACTACAATGAGCAGTTCTTC. Residues: CASSRTSGDNYNEQFF. Full variable domain (rest looked up from reference TRBV18 and TRBJ2-1): NAGVMQNPRHLVRRRGQEARLRCSPMKGHSHVYWYRQLPEEGLKFMVYLQKENIIDESGMPKERFSAEFPKEGPSILRIQQVVRGDSAAYFCASSRTSGDNYNEQFFGPGTRLTVL.

This clonotype was observed a handful of times. The genes are TRBV20-1 and TRBJ2-7, with 12 bases identical to TRBD2. The germline V gene encodes CDR1 DFQATT and CDR2 SNEGSKA (reference sequence). The length of the CDR3 is 14 residues. The V segment lost 6 bases and the J segment 5 bases; nucleotides outside the gene matches: 8. CDR3 residues: CSAASGGARDEQYF. The CDR3 DNA sequence: TGCAGTGCGGCTAGCGGGGGGGCCAGGGACGAGCAGTACTTC.

At least ten counts were recorded for this clonotype. The rearrangement links TRBV6-1 to TRBJ1-1, with D perhaps TRBD1 (6 bases). The CDR3 is 12 amino acids. V was clipped by 8 bases and J by 0 bases, with 7 bases between them. The germline V gene encodes CDR1 MNHNS and CDR2 SASEGT. CDR3 in DNA: TGTGCCAGCGGGGGCATGAACACTGAAGCTTTCTTT. Protein sequence: CASGGMNTEAFF.

This sequence joins TRBV5-1 and TRBJ2-1; 13 nucleotides match TRBD2. The germline CDR1 and CDR2 sequences are SGHRS and YFSETQ. The J segment lost 5 bases and the V segment lost 0 bases, leaving 17 bases of the junction unmatched. The CDR3 is 21 residues long. CDR3 DNA: TGCGCCAGCAGCTTGGACGCCCCGGGACTAGCGGGATTCAGGGCTCACAATGAGCAGTTCTTC. As protein: CASSLDAPGLAGFRAHNEQFF.

This clonotype was recorded at least ten times. V usage is TRBV20-1 and J usage is TRBJ1-2, with D perhaps TRBD1 (5 bases). The V gene's germline CDR1 is DFQATT and CDR2 SNEGSKA (reference sequence). Trimming left V 0 bases short and J 7 bases short, with 12 bases between. CDR3 length equals 13 residues. CDR3 in amino acids: CSARDSWDSGYTF. The CDR3 nucleotides are TGCAGTGCTAGAGACTCCTGGGACTCTGGCTACACCTTC.

As concerns this clonotype: One base away lies a much larger clone, so this may be a sequencing read error. The CDR3 carries no conserved terminal phenylalanine or tryptophan, so it likely arises from a read error. This sequence joins TRBV12-3 or TRBV12-4 and TRBJ2-3, with TRBD1 matching over 8 bases. V lost 2 bases and J lost 2; bases outside the gene matches: 9. This CDR3 is built from 17 residues. This CDR3 is CASSLLTGVMHTDTQYS. CDR3 nucleotides: TGTGCCAGCAGTTTACTGACAGGGGTCATGCACACAGATACGCAGTATTCT.

This clonotype appeared many times. The genes are TRBV12-3 or TRBV12-4 and TRBJ1-3, with no clear D. V was trimmed by 4 bases and J by 0 bases, leaving 10 bases between them. This CDR3 has 15 amino acids. This CDR3 reads CASSWTASSGNTIYF. CDR3 nucleotide sequence: TGTGCCAGCAGTTGGACCGCCAGCTCTGGAAACACCATATATTTT.

In this sample, this clonotype turned up many times. V and J are TRBV7-9 and TRBJ2-2; 7 bases align to TRBD2. Trimming cost V 5 bases and J 2 bases; bases outside gene matches: 5. Looked up from germline, CDR1 is SEHNR and CDR2 is FQNEAQ (reference sequence). This CDR3 contains 15 residues. CDR3 residues: CASSKGTTNTGELFF. DNA of the CDR3: TGTGCCAGCAGCAAGGGGACTACCAACACCGGGGAGCTGTTTTTT.

This clonotype was recorded at least ten times. V gene TRBV27 combines with J gene TRBJ2-5; TRBD2 agrees at 10 bases. Germline loops: CDR1 MNHEY, CDR2 SMNVEV (reference sequence). This CDR3 is 16 amino acids long. Unmatched junction bases numbered 7, after V lost 5 bases and J lost 1 base. Written as DNA, the CDR3 is TGTGCCAGCAGTCGACGAGCGGGAGGGGCCCAAGAGACCCAGTACTTC. Translation gives CASSRRAGGAQETQYF.

The chain has TRBV25-1 and TRBJ2-7; 7 bases align to TRBD1. This CDR3 comprises 15 residues. Germline CDR1 MGHDK, CDR2 SYGVNS. V was pared by 3 bases and J by 8 bases, with 13 bases of the junction left unmatched. The CDR3 coding sequence is TGTGCCAGCAGTGATGGTGGACAGGCAAGCAATCAGCAGTACTTC. As protein: CASSDGGQASNQQYF.

As regards this clonotype: An end of the junction differs from the germline gene, which may be a read error. The rearrangement links TRBV2 to TRBJ1-4; weak D call: TRBD1 (6 bases). The CDR3 is made up of 15 amino acids. Looked up from germline, CDR1 is SNHLY and CDR2 is FYNNEI. The DNA for the CDR3 is TGTGCCAGCAGTGAGTGGGGGCGAGGTGAAGAAAAACTGTATTTT. Its protein is CASSEWGRGEEKLYF.

This clonotype was recorded many times. The V gene is TRBV20-1, the J gene TRBJ2-5; TRBD2 aligns across 11 bases. V lost 4 bases and J lost 2; bases outside the gene matches: 6. The CDR3 contains 15 residues. Germline CDR1 DFQATT, CDR2 SNEGSKA (reference sequence). As DNA, the CDR3 is TGCAGTGCTAAAGGGCCTAGCGGGGGGCAAGAGACCCAGTACTTC. Translation: CSAKGPSGGQETQYF.

This clonotype was recorded at least ten times. The V and J genes are TRBV7-2 and TRBJ2-5, with D perhaps TRBD1 (6 bases). There are 15 residues in the CDR3. The V end lost 4 bases, the J end lost 4 bases, and 16 bases lay between the germline ends. Per germline, CDR1 SGHTA and CDR2 FQGNSA. CDR3 region: CASSSRSGVGETQYF. The CDR3 DNA is TGTGCCAGCAGCTCTCGCTCAGGGGTTGGAGAGACCCAGTACTTC.

This clonotype has ten or more counts. The chain carries TRBV19 and TRBJ1-2; 11 bases map to TRBD1. Germline lookup yields CDR1 LNHDA and CDR2 SQIVND (reference sequence). The CDR3 is 15 amino acids. V gave up 7 bases and J gave up 0 bases; unmatched junction bases: 4. The CDR3 here is CASTPDRGPNYGYTF. DNA of the CDR3: TGTGCCAGTACCCCGGACAGGGGGCCTAACTATGGCTACACCTTC.